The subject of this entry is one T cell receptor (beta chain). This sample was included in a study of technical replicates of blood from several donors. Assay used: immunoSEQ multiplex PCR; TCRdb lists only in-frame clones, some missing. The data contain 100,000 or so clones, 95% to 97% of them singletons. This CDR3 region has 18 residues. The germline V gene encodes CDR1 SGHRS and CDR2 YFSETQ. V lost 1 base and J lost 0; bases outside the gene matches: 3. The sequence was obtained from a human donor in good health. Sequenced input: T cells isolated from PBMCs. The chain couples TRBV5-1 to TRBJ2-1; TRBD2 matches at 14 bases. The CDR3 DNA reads TGCGCCAGCAGCTTGAGACTAGCGGGAGGGAGCTCCTACAATGAGCAGTTCTTC. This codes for CASSLRLAGGSSYNEQFF.